A single sample is the source of the 30 T cell receptor beta chains below, sequenced in a study of chemoradiotherapy in HPV16-positive cancers. Sequenced by immunoSEQ multiplex PCR; TCRdb stores in-frame clones only, minus some. Of around 4,400 clones listed, 85% to 90% are singletons. The source was tumor tissue, collected from a patient who underwent chemoradiotherapy. Every receptor here comes from a human donor with HPV-associated anogenital cancer.

The chain is built from TRBV5-8 and TRBJ1-5, with TRBD1 matching 9 bases. Germline assignment: CDR1 SGHTS and CDR2 YDEGEE. The CDR3 has 16 residues. With 4 bases clipped from V and 2 bases from J, the junction kept 7 bases outside the gene matches. The CDR3 region is CASSTDRDRGNQPQHF. The DNA of the CDR3 is TGTGCCAGCAGCACCGACCGGGACAGGGGCAATCAGCCCCAGCATTTT. Full variable domain (remainder filled in from reference TRBV5-8 and TRBJ1-5): EAGVTQSPTHLIKTRGQQATLRCSPISGHTSVYWYQQALGLGLQFLLWYDEGEERNRGNFPPRFSGRQFPNYSSELNVNALELEDSALYLCASSTDRDRGNQPQHFGDGTRLSIL.

The chain is built from TRBV19 and TRBJ1-5; D gene unclear. In germline, CDR1 is LNHDA, CDR2 SQIVND (reference sequence). This CDR3 contains 14 residues. The V and J ends lost 8 bases and 4 bases respectively, with 15 bases between them. The CDR3 bases are TGTGCCAGTTCCCGAACTAACAGAAATCAGCCCCAGCATTTT. Its translation is CASSRTNRNQPQHF.

V gene TRBV9 combines with J gene TRBJ1-6; TRBD1 is a possible D gene (5 bases). Trimming removed 5 bases from V and 9 bases from J, with 18 bases in between. The CDR3 covers 15 residues. Germline V gene data show CDR1 as SGDLS and CDR2 as YYNGEE. This chain's CDR3 is CASRAGQGMGSPLHF. The CDR3 DNA reads TGTGCCAGCAGGGCGGGGCAGGGTATGGGTTCACCCCTCCACTTT.

The rearrangement uses TRBV6-1 and TRBJ2-5; the match to TRBD2 covers 9 bases. The germline V gene has CDR1 MNHNS and CDR2 SASEGT. V lost 7 bases and J lost 5; bases outside the gene matches: 11. The CDR3 extends over 15 amino acids. The CDR3 spells CASILGLALGETQYF. CDR3 in DNA: TGTGCCAGCATTCTCGGACTAGCGCTCGGGGAGACCCAGTACTTC.

The V and J genes are TRBV9 and TRBJ2-1, with D uncertain. Germline lookup yields CDR1 SGDLS and CDR2 YYNGEE. Trimming removed 3 bases at V and 5 bases at J, with 12 bases between. The CDR3 runs to 14 residues. This CDR3 reads CASSARFENNEQFF. The CDR3 nucleotides are TGTGCCAGCAGCGCGCGTTTTGAGAACAATGAGCAGTTCTTC.

On this clone: A read error may account for a junction end that differs from germline. The rearrangement links TRBV11-2 to TRBJ1-5; TRBD1 is a possible D gene (5 bases). The CDR3 loop spans 16 amino acids. CDR1 and CDR2 from the germline V gene are SGHAT and FQNNGV. CDR3 sequence reads: CASSPWGDSVNQAQHF. As DNA, the CDR3 is TGTGCCAGCAGCCCCTGGGGCGACAGCGTAAATCAGGCCCAGCATTTT.

This clone showed up just a few times. The chain is built from TRBV29-1 and TRBJ1-3; TRBD1 aligns across 7 bases. Trimming cost V 6 bases and J 4 bases; bases outside gene matches: 9. The CDR3 is 14 residues long. Per the germline V gene, CDR1 is SQVTM and CDR2 is ANQGSEA. The CDR3, as DNA: TGCAGCGTAGACGAGCCGGGACAGGGAAACACCATATATTTT. This codes for CSVDEPGQGNTIYF.

In the case of this clone: The junction shows a germline mismatch at one end, possibly a read error. The rearrangement uses TRBV7-7 and TRBJ2-7; 10 bases match TRBD1. Germline V gene data show CDR1 as SSHAT and CDR2 as FNYEAQ (reference sequence). There are 14 residues in the CDR3. DNA for the CDR3: TGTGCTAGCAGCCCGGGACAGGGGACGTACGAGCAGTACTTC. Translated: CASSPGQGTYEQYF.

The chain combines TRBV7-9 with TRBJ2-6; D not resolved. This CDR3 comprises 14 residues. CDR1 is SEHNR, CDR2 FQNEAQ, per germline (reference sequence). Trimming cost V 3 bases and J 0 bases, with 3 bases left between them. The DNA for the CDR3 is TGTGCCAGCAGCTTTTTCTCTGGGGCCAACGTCCTGACTTTC. Protein sequence: CASSFFSGANVLTF.

The chain is built from TRBV9 and TRBJ1-3; D is unclear. Trimming cost V 1 base and J 1 base, with 12 bases left between them. CDR1 is SGDLS and CDR2 is YYNGEE in the germline V gene. The CDR3 is 16 residues long. In DNA form, the CDR3 reads TGTGCCAGCAGCGTAAGCGGAGTTCGATCTGGAAACACCATATATTTT. This translates into CASSVSGVRSGNTIYF.

The CDR3 sequence: CASSLVGGTKQYV. CDR3 nucleotide sequence: TGTGCCAGCAGCTTGGTAGGGGGTACGAAGCAGTACGTC. This chain connects TRBV5-6 to TRBJ2-7, with D possibly being TRBD1 (6 bases). Germline CDR1 reads SGHDT; CDR2 reads YYEEEE. Trimming removed 0 bases from V and 8 bases from J, with 12 bases in between. This CDR3 comprises 13 residues.

The chain combines TRBV5-6 with TRBJ1-6; D gene unclear. Trimming removed 0 bases at V and 0 bases at J, with 7 bases between. Germline V lookup: CDR1 SGHDT, CDR2 YYEEEE. The CDR3 is 16 amino acids. The CDR3 DNA reads as TGTGCCAGCAGCTTGGACAGATACTCCTATAATTCACCCCTCCACTTT. Protein sequence: CASSLDRYSYNSPLHF.

The chain joins TRBV18 to TRBJ2-7; D may correspond to TRBD1 or TRBD2 (6 bases each). Germline CDR1 and CDR2: KGHSH and LQKENI. This CDR3 has 14 residues. Written as DNA, the CDR3 is TGTGCCAGCTCACCAATGGGGGCGGAGGGCGAGCAGTGCGTC. This gives the protein CASSPMGAEGEQCV.

This sequence joins TRBV25-1 and TRBJ1-4, with 7 bases aligning to TRBD1. The CDR3 consists of 14 residues. The V gene's germline CDR1 is MGHDK and CDR2 SYGVNS. V shed 1 base and J 8 bases; nucleotides not matched to a gene: 4. CDR3 sequence: CASSELGGLEKLFF. CDR3 sequence (DNA): TGTGCCAGCAGTGAATTAGGGGGCTTAGAAAAACTGTTTTTT.

For the CDR3, the DNA is TGTGCCAGCAGCCTACCAGTGACTAGCGGGAGGGAGACCCAGTACTTC. Amino acids: CASSLPVTSGRETQYF. The chain uses TRBV11-1 and TRBJ2-5; 13 nucleotides match TRBD2. Losses at the gene ends were 5 bases for V and 5 bases for J; bases not matched to a gene: 8. The germline V gene encodes CDR1 SGHAT and CDR2 FQDESV (reference sequence). The CDR3 loop spans 16 amino acids.

The rearrangement links TRBV7-9 to TRBJ1-5; TRBD1 is a possible D gene (5 bases). The CDR3 has 13 amino acids. Germline CDR1 reads SEHNR; CDR2 reads FQNEAQ (reference sequence). Trimming removed 5 bases from V and 10 bases from J, with 15 bases in between. The CDR3 region is CASSPTDLHPQHF. CDR3 in DNA: TGTGCCAGCAGCCCGACAGATCTACACCCCCAGCATTTT. Variable domain in full (rest from reference TRBV7-9 and TRBJ1-5): DTGVSQNPRHKITKRGQNVTFRCDPISEHNRLYWYRQTLGQGPEFLTYFQNEAQLEKSRLLSDRFSAERPKGSFSTLEIQRTEQGDSAMYLCASSPTDLHPQHFGDGTRLSIL.

The J gene is TRBJ1-5, the V gene TRBV27, with D possibly TRBD1 on 6 matching bases. Germline lookup yields CDR1 MNHEY and CDR2 SMNVEV (reference sequence). The CDR3 has 13 amino acids. The V end lost 6 bases, the J end lost 5 bases, and 11 bases lay between the germline ends. CDR3 coding DNA: TGTGCCAGCAGCAGGGGAAGAGATCAGCCCCAGCATTTT. Translation gives CASSRGRDQPQHF.

CDR3 amino acids: CASSLTRGTGELFF. The CDR3 DNA reads as TGTGCCAGCAGCTTAACGCGAGGCACCGGGGAGCTGTTTTTT. This chain joins TRBV7-3 and TRBJ2-2; D is unclear. V gave up 0 bases and J gave up 4 bases, with 6 bases separating them. CDR3 size: 14 residues. Germline V CDR1 and CDR2: SGHTA, FQGTGA.

The chain has TRBV11-2 and TRBJ2-1; D may be TRBD2 (6 bases). CDR3 size: 13 residues. The germline gives CDR1 SGHAT, CDR2 FQNNGV. V dropped 5 bases and J dropped 4 bases, with 9 bases sitting between them. CDR3 nucleotides: TGTGCCAGCAGCACGGGAGAGTACAATGAGCAGTTCTTC. This encodes CASSTGEYNEQFF.

The chain recombines TRBV19 with TRBJ1-1; tentative D call: TRBD1 (6 bases). V was clipped by 6 bases and J by 1 base, with 12 bases between them. The CDR3 totals 14 residues. Germline loops: CDR1 LNHDA, CDR2 SQIVND (reference sequence). The CDR3 loop reads CASSWGAQNTEAFF. In DNA form, the CDR3 reads TGTGCCAGTAGCTGGGGGGCACAGAACACTGAAGCTTTCTTT.

This clone came up a few times. This chain joins TRBV7-9 and TRBJ1-2; TRBD1 matches 8 bases. CDR1 SEHNR and CDR2 FQNEAQ come from the germline V gene (reference sequence). J lost 2 bases, V lost 4 bases, and 3 bases had no gene match. This CDR3 has 14 amino acids. This CDR3 reads CASSSTGVNYGYTF. For the CDR3, the DNA is TGTGCCAGCAGCTCGACAGGGGTGAACTATGGCTACACCTTC.

The V and J genes are TRBV19 and TRBJ1-5; tentatively, D is TRBD1 (6 bases). This CDR3 spans 15 amino acids. V lost 10 bases to trimming and J lost 6 bases, with 22 bases between them. Germline V lookup: CDR1 LNHDA, CDR2 SQIVND (reference sequence). DNA of the CDR3: TGTGCCAATCAATCCCGGGGAGGGGGAGGTCAGCCCCAGCATTTT. Protein sequence: CANQSRGGGGQPQHF.

The table lists this clone with a few counts. The chain combines TRBV5-1 with TRBJ1-6; D unclear. Germline V gives CDR1 SGHRS, CDR2 YFSETQ. Trimming left V 2 bases short and J 0 bases short, with 6 bases between. This CDR3 contains 15 residues. In DNA form, the CDR3 reads TGCGCCAGCAGCTTCGATAGCTCCTATAATTCACCCCTCCACTTT. It translates to CASSFDSSYNSPLHF.

This clone was counted a few times. The CDR3 DNA follows: TGTGCCAGCGGTTCTTCGGGGAGCTCCTACAATGAGCAGTTCTTC. Translation: CASGSSGSSYNEQFF. V usage is TRBV25-1 and J usage is TRBJ2-1; weak D call: TRBD2 (5 bases). Per germline, CDR1 MGHDK and CDR2 SYGVNS. Trimming pared 8 bases from V and 0 bases from J, leaving 14 bases between. The CDR3 is made up of 15 amino acids.

This sequence joins TRBV7-8 and TRBJ1-1; D might be TRBD1 (6 bases). Germline V gene sequence: CDR1 SGHVS, CDR2 FQNEAQ. Trimming took off 4 bases at V and 1 base at J, with 10 bases between the two ends. This CDR3 has 14 residues. CDR3 nucleotide sequence: TGTGCCAGCAGCTACAGGGACCCGAACACTGAAGCTTTCTTT. Amino acid sequence: CASSYRDPNTEAFF.

This chain joins TRBV9 and TRBJ1-1; D perhaps matches TRBD1 (5 bases). The germline V gene encodes CDR1 SGDLS and CDR2 YYNGEE. The CDR3 covers 15 residues. Trimming cost V 0 bases and J 4 bases, with 13 bases left between them. CDR3 in amino acids: CASSVAPTRGTEAFF. Here the CDR3 DNA reads TGTGCCAGCAGCGTAGCTCCCACGAGGGGCACTGAAGCTTTCTTT.

The V gene is TRBV7-2, the J gene TRBJ1-4; D gene ambiguous. The V end was cut by 1 base, the J end by 10 bases, with 10 bases between. CDR1 SGHTA and CDR2 FQGNSA come from the germline V gene. This CDR3 has 13 amino acids. The CDR3 DNA reads TGTGCCAGCAGCTTAGAGTGGTCGGGAAAACTGTTTTTT. Its translation: CASSLEWSGKLFF.

The chain uses TRBV4-2 and TRBJ2-7, with D possibly matching TRBD2 (6 bases). Germline values: CDR1 LGHNA, CDR2 YNFKEQ. This CDR3 region has 15 residues. V was pared by 0 bases and J by 2 bases, with 11 bases between. The CDR3 loop reads CASSQDRDLTYEQYF. The CDR3 DNA sequence: TGTGCCAGCAGCCAAGACCGGGACTTAACCTACGAGCAGTACTTC.

The chain carries TRBV2 and TRBJ2-5; TRBD2 matches at 8 bases. Germline V lookup: CDR1 SNHLY, CDR2 FYNNEI. The CDR3 loop spans 16 amino acids. The V gene end was trimmed by 0 bases and the J gene end by 1 base; junction bases not matched to a gene: 4. The DNA of the CDR3 is TGTGCCAGCAGTGAAGCCCGGGGGGGATTCCAAGAGACCCAGTACTTC. This gives the protein CASSEARGGFQETQYF.

J is TRBJ2-3 and V is TRBV5-1; 13 bases align to TRBD2. V shed 7 bases, J shed 0 bases, and the junction held 11 bases outside the gene matches. Germline V gene sequence: CDR1 SGHRS, CDR2 YFSETQ. The CDR3 consists of 18 residues. The CDR3 reads CASLPWTSGSRSTDTQYF. The DNA of the CDR3 is TGCGCCAGCCTACCTTGGACTAGCGGGAGTCGGAGCACAGATACGCAGTATTTT.